This TCR beta chain was recorded in a study of breast tumors, draining lymph nodes, adjacent tissues. The V segment lost 3 bases and the J segment 6 bases; nucleotides outside the gene matches: 10. The CDR3 runs to 16 residues. The germline V gene has CDR1 KGHSH and CDR2 LQKENI. Study outcomes and limitations: Tumor TCR diversity was below lymph nodes but above nontumor tissue. The lymph node origin of tumor T cells was framed as consistent with a hypothesis, not demonstrated. Most tumor T cells seemingly derive from lymph node, then expand in tumor. Compared with basal-like, luminal-like tumors shared significantly more repertoire with nontumor tissue.

TCRdb independently ran MiXCR on the multiplex PCR reads; one entry per CDR3 protein. The sample records around 140,000 distinct CDR3 sequences, about a fifth being singletons. Samples came from axillary lymph nodes draining the breast cancer. On this clonotype itself: Its antigen is unidentified.

The source material was axillary lymph node tissue. This chain joins TRBV18 and TRBJ2-1, with TRBD2 matching over 8 bases. This sequence was found in a female donor with breast cancer. Some clones in this sample may be carry-over from other donors' samples. This CDR3 is CASSPVLADFCNEQFF. The CDR3 DNA is TGTGCCAGCTCACCGGTACTAGCGGACTTCTGCAATGAGCAGTTCTTC.